Listed below are T cell receptor beta chains from one sample, sequenced in a study of blood T cell repertoires in COVID-19. Profiled with immunoSEQ multiplex PCR; TCRdb holds only in-frame clones, not every one. The table has about 95,000 clones, about 93% seen once. Sequenced input: peripheral blood. The receptor source for this set is a woman in her fifties or sixties in a cohort sampled during active COVID-19. Both conserved end residues are part of each CDR3. Each record gives: V gene, J gene, CDR3 protein.

>TRBV5-1|TRBJ2-1
CASSLVETAYNEQFF
>TRBV6-5|TRBJ1-1
CASRQVLTGNTEAFF
>TRBV19|TRBJ2-7
CASSWGQGTYEQYF
>TRBV3-1/TRBV3-2|TRBJ2-4
CASSRVPPGRRGALRSSIQYF
>TRBV9|TRBJ2-7
CASSVELDSLEQYF
>TRBV10-3|TRBJ2-1
CAISPRTSGGALNEQFF
>TRBV6-6|TRBJ1-1
CASSYGPGQGEAFF
>TRBV5-1|TRBJ1-1
CASSLGQGFRGAGTEAFF
>TRBV28|TRBJ2-7
CASSPPWMGYYEQYF
>TRBV11-3|TRBJ2-5
CASSLGGASGALQETQYF
>TRBV11-3|TRBJ2-3
CASSPPGLAGLTDTQYF
>TRBV12-5|TRBJ2-1
CASGQDYSYNEQFF
>TRBV3-1/TRBV3-2|TRBJ2-3
CASSQAGLGDTQYF
>TRBV3-1/TRBV3-2|TRBJ2-5
CASSPGLAGVSAQETQYF
>TRBV18|TRBJ2-1
CASSRDSYNEQFF